The 25 T cell receptor beta chains given below trace back to one sample, sequenced in a study of cytomegalovirus exposure and HLA in healthy donors. PCR used 60 Vbeta primers and 13 Jbeta primers. Generated by immunoSEQ multiplex PCR, the TCRdb table keeps only in-frame clones and is missing some. The table has about 140,000 clones, 66% seen once. Source material: PBMCs. The receptors shown here come from a woman aged 55-69 years in good health and CMV-seronegative.

Worth noting for this clone: A read error may produce the germline difference seen at one junction end. The rearrangement links TRBV5-5 to TRBJ2-5; TRBD2 is a possible D gene (5 bases). There are 15 residues in the CDR3. Per germline, CDR1 SGHKS and CDR2 YYEKEE (reference sequence). DNA for the CDR3: TGTGCCAGCAGCGACGGGGTGGGCCACCAGGAGACCCAGTACTTC. This sequence encodes CASSDGVGHQETQYF.

This chain joins TRBV19 and TRBJ1-2; maybe TRBD1 (6 bases). V was cut by 5 bases and J by 2 bases, with 12 bases left in between. The CDR3 totals 14 residues. The germline CDR1 and CDR2 sequences are LNHDA and SQIVND (reference sequence). CDR3 sequence reads: CASSVSTGNYGYTF. The CDR3 DNA is TGTGCCAGTAGTGTTTCGACAGGAAACTATGGCTACACCTTC.

In DNA form, the CDR3 reads TGTGCCAGCAGTTTGGGCCGCCGGGACAGGGGCCACGAGCAGTACTTC. This translates into CASSLGRRDRGHEQYF. The V and J genes are TRBV27 and TRBJ2-7; TRBD1 matches at 10 bases. J was trimmed by 5 bases and V by 3 bases; bases with no gene match: 10. The germline gives CDR1 MNHEY, CDR2 SMNVEV (reference sequence). This CDR3 contains 16 residues.

The rearrangement links TRBV5-1 to TRBJ1-1; 7 nucleotides line up with TRBD1. CDR1 SGHRS and CDR2 YFSETQ come from the germline V gene. Trimming took 4 bases from V and 1 from J; bases not matched to a gene: 7. The CDR3 covers 15 residues. The CDR3 region is CASSPRQGPNTEAFF. DNA for the CDR3: TGCGCCAGCAGCCCCCGACAGGGACCGAACACTGAAGCTTTCTTT.

This chain links TRBV19 with TRBJ1-5; possible D gene TRBD1, 5 bases. Trimming cost V 5 bases and J 7 bases, with 9 bases left between them. Germline CDR1 is LNHDA and CDR2 is SQIVND (reference sequence). The CDR3 consists of 12 residues. Written as DNA, the CDR3 is TGTGCCAGTAGTCCCCGGGGGCAGCCCCAGCATTTT. This translates into CASSPRGQPQHF.

The chain links TRBV6-5 to TRBJ1-6; D is ambiguous. Germline CDR1 reads MNHEY; CDR2 reads SVGAGI. The CDR3 spans 14 residues. Trimming stripped 8 bases from V and 4 bases from J, with 12 bases between. CDR3 in amino acids: CASSGGSYNSPLHF. DNA of the CDR3: TGTGCCAGCTCCGGAGGGTCTTATAATTCACCCCTCCACTTT.

J is TRBJ2-1 and V is TRBV5-6; 10 nucleotides agree with TRBD1. This CDR3 has 17 amino acids. Germline CDR1 is SGHDT and CDR2 is YYEEEE. After removal of 4 bases from V and 6 bases from J, the junction contained 13 bases not matched to a gene. CDR3 amino acids: CASSAVGTGALSNEQFF. The CDR3, as DNA: TGTGCCAGCAGCGCCGTCGGGACAGGGGCCCTCTCCAATGAGCAGTTCTTC. Full variable domain (missing parts from reference TRBV5-6 and TRBJ2-1): DAGVTQSPTHLIKTRGQQVTLRCSPKSGHDTVSWYQQALGQGPQFIFQYYEEEERQRGNFPDRFSGHQFPNYSSELNVNALLLGDSALYLCASSAVGTGALSNEQFFGPGTRLTVL.

The genes are TRBV9 and TRBJ1-5, with D possibly matching TRBD1 (6 bases). CDR3 length: 13 amino acids. CDR1 and CDR2 (germline): SGDLS, YYNGEE. V lost 2 bases and J 5 bases, leaving 8 bases between the germline ends. The CDR3 is CASSVDSYQPQHF. CDR3 coding DNA: TGTGCCAGCAGCGTGGACAGTTATCAGCCCCAGCATTTT.

The J gene is TRBJ2-7, the V gene TRBV29-1, with 14 bases lining up with TRBD2. Germline V gene lookup returns CDR1 SQVTM and CDR2 ANQGSEA. Trimming took 5 bases from V and 2 from J; bases not matched to a gene: 5. The CDR3 spans 15 residues. The CDR3 nucleotides read TGCAGCGTTAAGGAGACTAGCGGGGGGGCCTACGAGCAGTACTTC. Its protein product is CSVKETSGGAYEQYF.

The CDR3 region has the DNA TGTGCCAGCAGGCAACCAGACCCCTCGGAGGCCCAGTACTTC. Its translation is CASRQPDPSEAQYF. V usage is TRBV6-5 and J usage is TRBJ2-5; D perhaps matches TRBD2 (5 bases). CDR1 and CDR2 from the germline V gene are MNHEY and SVGAGI. The CDR3 runs 14 residues. The ends were cut back, 6 bases at V and 9 bases at J, with 20 bases in the middle.

The table lists this clone with a few counts. CDR3 sequence reads: CASSLVPGGGEQYF. The CDR3 bases are TGTGCCAGCAGCTTAGTTCCGGGAGGGGGCGAGCAGTACTTC. The chain combines TRBV7-2 with TRBJ2-7, with TRBD2 matching over 8 bases. In germline, CDR1 is SGHTA, CDR2 FQGNSA. V shed 1 base and J 6 bases; nucleotides not matched to a gene: 5. CDR3 length equals 14 residues.

The chain links TRBV7-2 to TRBJ2-3, with 7 bases lining up with TRBD2. V was pared by 5 bases and J by 0 bases, with 17 bases of the junction left unmatched. This CDR3 has 19 amino acids. Germline V gives CDR1 SGHTA, CDR2 FQGNSA. The CDR3 is CASSALLGRVGGSTDTQYF. The CDR3 DNA is TGTGCCAGCAGCGCACTACTAGGGAGAGTGGGGGGGAGCACAGATACGCAGTATTTT.

V gene TRBV9 combines with J gene TRBJ2-3; 8 bases line up with TRBD2. The length of the CDR3 is 17 residues. V shed 1 base and J 0 bases; nucleotides not matched to a gene: 7. The germline CDR1 and CDR2 sequences are SGDLS and YYNGEE. The CDR3 is CASSVSSGAPSTDTQYF. CDR3 bases: TGTGCCAGCAGCGTAAGTAGCGGGGCCCCTAGCACAGATACGCAGTATTTT.

This clone has a handful of counts. The chain uses TRBV9 and TRBJ1-2, with TRBD1 identical over 7 bases. The CDR3 has 15 residues. Trimming cost V 0 bases and J 6 bases; bases outside gene matches: 8. The germline gives CDR1 SGDLS, CDR2 YYNGEE. CDR3 sequence (DNA): TGTGCCAGCAGCGTAGCTGCAGGGGGTAAGAATGGCTACACCTTC. As protein: CASSVAAGGKNGYTF. Using reference TRBV9 and TRBJ1-2 for the parts outside the CDR3, the full variable domain is DSGVTQTPKHLITATGQRVTLRCSPRSGDLSVYWYQQSLDQGLQFLIQYYNGEERAKGNILERFSAQQFPDLHSELNLSSLELGDSALYFCASSVAAGGKNGYTFGSGTRLTVV.

This clone was picked up a small number of times. The chain links TRBV7-9 to TRBJ2-7, with D perhaps TRBD1 (6 bases). CDR1 is SEHNR, CDR2 FQNEAQ, per germline (reference sequence). The CDR3 is 14 amino acids. V was shortened by 2 bases and J by 6 bases, with 14 bases between the two germline ends. The CDR3, as DNA: TGTGCCAGCAGCTTAACAGGGATCGTTGCCGAGCAGTACTTC. It is translated as CASSLTGIVAEQYF.

The rearrangement joins TRBV9 to TRBJ2-3; TRBD2 matches at 8 bases. The ends lost 0 bases at V and 5 bases at J; junction bases unmatched: 2. Germline V gene data show CDR1 as SGDLS and CDR2 as YYNGEE. This CDR3 region has 14 residues. CDR3 nucleotide sequence: TGTGCCAGCAGCGTAGGAACTAGCGGAGATACGCAGTATTTT. Translation gives CASSVGTSGDTQYF.

The chain couples TRBV7-8 to TRBJ2-1, with 10 bases matching TRBD2. Germline V gene lookup returns CDR1 SGHVS and CDR2 FQNEAQ. The CDR3 is made up of 15 amino acids. Trimming took 4 bases from V and 4 from J; bases not matched to a gene: 4. CDR3 loop: CASSSSGSGYNEQFF. In DNA, the CDR3 is TGTGCCAGCAGCTCTAGCGGGAGTGGGTACAATGAGCAGTTCTTC. Drawing the rest from reference TRBV7-8 and TRBJ2-1, the complete variable domain is GAGVSQSPRYKVAKRGQDVALRCDPISGHVSLFWYQQALGQGPEFLTYFQNEAQLDKSGLPSDRFFAERPEGSVSTLKIQRTQQEDSAVYLCASSSSGSGYNEQFFGPGTRLTVL.

V is TRBV10-3 and J is TRBJ1-1; D gene unclear. This CDR3 has 13 residues. V was pared by 3 bases and J by 6 bases, with 11 bases between. Germline V gene lookup returns CDR1 ENHRY and CDR2 SYGVKD. The CDR3 protein is CAISDRPSSEAFF. The CDR3 bases are TGTGCCATCAGTGACAGGCCAAGCTCTGAAGCTTTCTTT.

The J gene is TRBJ1-6, the V gene TRBV7-9, with D perhaps matching TRBD1 (6 bases). The CDR3 runs to 14 residues. CDR1 and CDR2 from the germline V gene are SEHNR and FQNEAQ (reference sequence). The ends were cut back, 2 bases at V and 14 bases at J, with 16 bases in the middle. The CDR3 protein is CASSLSRQDSTLHF. The DNA of the CDR3 is TGTGCCAGCAGCTTAAGCCGACAGGATTCCACCCTCCACTTT.

V is TRBV4-3 and J is TRBJ2-3, with D possibly matching TRBD2 (6 bases). Germline loops: CDR1 LGHNA, CDR2 YSLEER. This CDR3 contains 15 residues. V was trimmed by 3 bases and J by 2 bases, leaving 12 bases between them. CDR3 bases: TGCGCCAGCAGCCAGATTAGCGGCTCCACAGATACGCAGTATTTT. The encoded protein is CASSQISGSTDTQYF.

The gene calls are TRBV5-1 and TRBJ1-1, with D perhaps TRBD1 (6 bases). Germline V gives CDR1 SGHRS, CDR2 YFSETQ. The CDR3 is 14 amino acids. Trimming took 4 bases from V and 8 from J, leaving 18 bases between them. This CDR3 reads CASSPPGVVGEAFF. Here the CDR3 DNA reads TGCGCCAGCAGCCCACCAGGGGTAGTGGGGGAAGCTTTCTTT.

The chain has TRBV14 and TRBJ1-2, with D maybe TRBD1 (5 bases). This CDR3 has 13 amino acids. Germline V gives CDR1 SGHDN, CDR2 FVKESK. With 4 bases removed from V and 1 base from J, the gap between germline ends came to 7 bases. The CDR3 reads CASSLDSNYGYTF. The CDR3 DNA follows: TGTGCCAGCAGCCTAGACAGTAACTATGGCTACACCTTC.

About this clone itself: Germline and junction disagree at one end, which may indicate a read error. The gene calls are TRBV7-8 and TRBJ2-7; 14 nucleotides line up with TRBD2. There are 18 residues in the CDR3. From germline, CDR1 is SGHVS and CDR2 FQNEAQ. The CDR3 loop is CASSLGTSGGMVLYEQYF. In DNA, the CDR3 is TGTGCCAGCAGCTTAGGGACTAGCGGGGGGATGGTATTGTACGAGCAGTACTTT.

This clone was picked up a small number of times. The chain links TRBV10-1 to TRBJ2-3; 11 nucleotides match TRBD2. Germline CDR1 reads WNHNN; CDR2 reads SYGVQD (reference sequence). This CDR3 is 18 amino acids long. DNA of the CDR3: TGCTCTTCGACAGAGGGACTAGCGGATATCGCTAGCACAGATACGCAGTATTTT. Protein: CSSTEGLADIASTDTQYF.

This clone was seen more than once but under ten times. One end of the junction varies from germline; a read error may be responsible. The chain has TRBV7-9 and TRBJ1-2, with D maybe TRBD1 (5 bases). This CDR3 region has 16 residues. CDR1 SEHNR and CDR2 FQNEAQ come from the germline V gene (reference sequence). In DNA form, the CDR3 reads TGTTCCAGCAGCTTAGCTCTGGCCGCTCGAAGGGGTGGCTACACCTTC. Its protein product is CSSSLALAARRGGYTF. Combining the CDR3 with reference TRBV7-9 and TRBJ1-2 gives the whole variable domain DTGVSQNPRHKITKRGQNVTFRCDPISEHNRLYWYRQTLGQGPEFLTYFQNEAQLEKSRLLSDRFSAERPKGSFSTLEIQRTEQGDSAMYLCSSSLALAARRGGYTFGSGTRLTVV.